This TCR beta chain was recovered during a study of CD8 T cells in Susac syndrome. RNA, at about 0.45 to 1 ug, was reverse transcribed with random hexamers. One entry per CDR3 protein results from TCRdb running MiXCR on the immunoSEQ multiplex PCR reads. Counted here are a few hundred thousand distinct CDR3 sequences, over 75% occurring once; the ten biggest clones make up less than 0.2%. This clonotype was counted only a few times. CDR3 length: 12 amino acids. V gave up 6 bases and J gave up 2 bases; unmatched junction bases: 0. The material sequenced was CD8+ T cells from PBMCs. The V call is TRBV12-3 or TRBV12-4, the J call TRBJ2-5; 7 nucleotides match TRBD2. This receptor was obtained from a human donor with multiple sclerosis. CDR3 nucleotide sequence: TGTGCCAGCAGGGGAGGGCAAGAGACCCAGTACTTC. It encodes CASRGGQETQYF.